Below, 24 T cell receptor beta chains from the same sample are listed, as sequenced in a study of blood T cell repertoires in COVID-19. Here immunoSEQ multiplex PCR was the method, and the copy in TCRdb shows in-frame clones only, minus some. The data contain 180,000 or so clones, around 80% of them seen just once; the ten biggest clones take up about 12%. The sample taken for sequencing was peripheral blood. All receptors come from a woman aged 80 or over with COVID-19, enrolled during active disease.

This clone appeared a few times. Other DNA sequences in this specimen translate into the identical CDR3. This rearrangement joins TRBV27 to TRBJ2-1; TRBD2 matches at 11 bases. Germline CDR1 reads MNHEY; CDR2 reads SMNVEV (reference sequence). V gave up 5 bases and J gave up 4 bases; unmatched junction bases: 4. The CDR3 extends over 15 amino acids. CDR3 in amino acids: CASSPGTSGYNEQFF. CDR3 DNA: TGTGCCAGCAGTCCCGGGACTAGCGGATACAATGAGCAGTTCTTC.

The rearrangement uses TRBV6-2 or TRBV6-3 and TRBJ2-7; 9 bases are shared with TRBD1. The length of the CDR3 is 15 residues. Per germline, CDR1 MNHEY and CDR2 SVGEGT. V trimming: 0 bases; J trimming: 6 bases; junction bases outside the gene matches: 6. CDR3 nucleotides: TGTGCCAGCAGTTACTCGAACAGGGGGCTCGGCGAGCAGTACTTC. Its protein product is CASSYSNRGLGEQYF.

The chain recombines TRBV6-5 with TRBJ1-3; D unresolved. Trimming took off 0 bases at V and 4 bases at J, with 10 bases between the two ends. This CDR3 comprises 15 residues. Germline-derived CDR1 and CDR2 are MNHEY and SVGAGI. Here the CDR3 DNA reads TGTGCCAGCAGTTACTCGCGGGTAGCCGGAAACACCATATATTTT. This gives the protein CASSYSRVAGNTIYF.

The gene calls are TRBV9 and TRBJ2-1; 7 bases align to TRBD2. In germline, CDR1 is SGDLS, CDR2 YYNGEE. The CDR3 is made up of 17 amino acids. V shed 0 bases and J 0 bases; nucleotides not matched to a gene: 6. CDR3 region: CASSVGLAGSSYNEQFF. CDR3 DNA: TGTGCCAGCAGCGTAGGGTTAGCGGGTAGCTCCTACAATGAGCAGTTCTTC.

The chain uses TRBV4-1 and TRBJ1-4; the D is unclear. Per the germline V gene, CDR1 is MGHRA and CDR2 is YSYEKL. The CDR3 extends over 13 amino acids. Trimming removed 1 base at V and 8 bases at J, with 8 bases between. The CDR3 DNA follows: TGCGCCAGCAGCCAAGCTGCCGGGGAAAAACTGTTTTTT. As protein: CASSQAAGEKLFF.

The V call is TRBV20-1, the J call TRBJ2-1; D possibly corresponds to TRBD2 (5 bases). Germline V lookup: CDR1 DFQATT, CDR2 SNEGSKA (reference sequence). This CDR3 has 13 residues. V was shortened by 3 bases and J by 5 bases, with 11 bases between the two germline ends. The CDR3: CSASALADNEQFF. The CDR3 coding sequence is TGCAGTGCTAGTGCCCTAGCAGACAATGAGCAGTTCTTC.

The chain has TRBV7-2 and TRBJ1-2; maybe TRBD1 (5 bases). CDR1 and CDR2 (germline): SGHTA, FQGNSA. The V gene lost 5 bases and the J gene lost 4 bases, with 11 bases spanning the gap. CDR3 length equals 13 residues. CDR3 bases: TGTGCCAGCAGCAACAGGTGGGGCTATGGCTACACCTTC. Translation: CASSNRWGYGYTF.

J is TRBJ2-7 and V is TRBV11-2, with 8 bases fitting TRBD1. J was trimmed by 5 bases and V by 5 bases; bases with no gene match: 8. Per the germline V gene, CDR1 is SGHAT and CDR2 is FQNNGV. The CDR3 is 14 amino acids. The CDR3 region is CASSVDRGVHEQYF. The CDR3 coding sequence is TGTGCCAGCAGCGTCGACAGGGGTGTCCACGAGCAGTACTTC.

This clone appeared a single time. The chain links TRBV21-1 to TRBJ2-7; the table calls TRBD1, which could not be checked here. TRBV21-1 corresponds to a pseudogene. CDR3 size: 15 residues. CDR3 in amino acids: CASSKGQGFPYEQYF. The CDR3 region has the DNA TGTGCCAGCAGCAAGGGGCAGGGGTTTCCCTACGAGCAGTACTTC.

This chain connects TRBV12-5 to TRBJ1-1; D might be TRBD1 (6 bases). Trimming took off 5 bases at V and 0 bases at J, with 22 bases between the two ends. This CDR3 has 18 residues. CDR1 is LGHNT, CDR2 FRNRAP, per germline. The CDR3 sequence is CASGQPPGVGGVNTEAFF. CDR3 in DNA: TGTGCTAGTGGTCAGCCACCAGGGGTAGGGGGGGTGAACACTGAAGCTTTCTTT.

This sequence joins TRBV5-1 and TRBJ1-5; tentative D call: TRBD1 (5 bases). The germline CDR1 and CDR2 sequences are SGHRS and YFSETQ. V lost 1 base and J lost 1, with 9 bases in between. The CDR3 runs to 15 residues. CDR3: CASSLSSGSNQPQHF. For the CDR3, the DNA is TGCGCCAGCAGCTTGTCTTCAGGGAGCAATCAGCCCCAGCATTTT.

The CDR3 DNA reads TGTGCCAGCAGGTGGACAGGGAGCACCTACGAGCAGTACTTC. This sequence encodes CASRWTGSTYEQYF. This chain joins TRBV2 and TRBJ2-7; 8 bases map to TRBD1. The ends lost 6 bases at V and 2 bases at J; junction bases unmatched: 6. Per the germline V gene, CDR1 is SNHLY and CDR2 is FYNNEI. The CDR3 sequence is 14 residues long.

V gene TRBV3-1 (or the pseudogene TRBV3-2) combines with J gene TRBJ2-7; D might be TRBD2 (5 bases). Germline loops: CDR1 LGHDT, CDR2 YNNKEL (reference sequence). V lost 6 bases to trimming and J lost 4 bases, with 13 bases between them. The CDR3 sequence is 13 residues long. CDR3 DNA: TGTGCCAGCAGTGATGCGCCGGGGTACGAGCAGTACTTC. As protein: CASSDAPGYEQYF.

The chain is built from TRBV5-4 and TRBJ2-1; 8 bases map to TRBD1. Germline V gene lookup returns CDR1 SGHNT and CDR2 YYREEE (reference sequence). The V and J ends lost 1 base and 6 bases, in that order; junction bases with no gene match: 6. This CDR3 region has 15 residues. The CDR3 loop reads CASSLSRQGSNEQFF. CDR3 in DNA: TGTGCCAGCAGCTTGTCCCGACAGGGGAGCAATGAGCAGTTCTTC.

V is TRBV29-1 and J is TRBJ2-7, with 8 bases matching TRBD1. The CDR3 spans 13 residues. V shed 6 bases and J 4 bases; nucleotides not matched to a gene: 8. From germline, CDR1 is SQVTM and CDR2 ANQGSEA. The CDR3 spells CSVDTGTGYEQYF. DNA of the CDR3: TGCAGCGTGGACACCGGGACAGGATACGAGCAGTACTTC.

V and J are TRBV5-8 and TRBJ1-5; TRBD1 might be the D (6 bases). Germline loops: CDR1 SGHTS, CDR2 YDEGEE. CDR3 length: 14 residues. V lost 3 bases, J lost 6 bases, and 13 bases lay in between. The CDR3 reads CASSSYSGAQPQHF. As DNA, the CDR3 is TGTGCCAGCAGCTCTTACTCAGGGGCTCAGCCCCAGCATTTT.

This chain connects TRBV19 to TRBJ2-3, with TRBD2 matching over 9 bases. J lost 6 bases, V lost 1 base, and 5 bases had no gene match. CDR3 length: 15 residues. CDR1 LNHDA and CDR2 SQIVND come from the germline V gene (reference sequence). This CDR3 reads CASSIGGRARDTQYF. DNA of the CDR3: TGTGCCAGTAGTATAGGCGGGAGGGCTCGCGATACGCAGTATTTT.

The chain joins TRBV2 to TRBJ2-7, with 9 bases matching TRBD1. J was trimmed by 1 base and V by 7 bases; bases with no gene match: 11. The germline gives CDR1 SNHLY, CDR2 FYNNEI. There are 16 residues in the CDR3. The chain's CDR3 is CASTRTQGQGSYEQYF. The CDR3 DNA sequence: TGTGCCAGCACCCGAACCCAGGGACAGGGTTCCTACGAGCAGTACTTC.

This chain links TRBV7-2 with TRBJ2-7; TRBD2 aligns across 13 bases. The CDR3 has 16 residues. V trimming: 5 bases; J trimming: 2 bases; junction bases outside the gene matches: 6. Germline V gene lookup returns CDR1 SGHTA and CDR2 FQGNSA. CDR3 in amino acids: CASSPLGLAGAYEQYF. DNA for the CDR3: TGTGCCAGCAGCCCGCTAGGACTAGCGGGGGCCTACGAGCAGTACTTC.

The chain is built from TRBV4-2 and TRBJ2-2, with D tentatively TRBD2 (6 bases). The CDR3 has 15 amino acids. The V end lost 4 bases, the J end lost 6 bases, and 15 bases lay between the germline ends. CDR1 LGHNA and CDR2 YNFKEQ come from the germline V gene. CDR3: CASSPHRDLAGELFF. Written as DNA, the CDR3 is TGTGCCAGCAGCCCCCACCGGGACTTAGCCGGGGAGCTGTTTTTT.

The chain uses TRBV6-5 and TRBJ2-7, with D possibly matching TRBD1 (5 bases). V lost 2 bases and J 6 bases, leaving 11 bases between the germline ends. From germline, CDR1 is MNHEY and CDR2 SVGAGI. The CDR3 has 13 amino acids. The CDR3 DNA reads TGTGCCAGCAGTTACGCCCAGGGCTCCGAGCAGTACTTC. It translates to CASSYAQGSEQYF.

This clone has only one observation. This chain uses TRBV9 with TRBJ1-2, with 10 bases aligning to TRBD1. J gave up 9 bases and V 0 bases, and 8 bases lay outside the gene matches. This CDR3 comprises 15 residues. The germline gives CDR1 SGDLS, CDR2 YYNGEE. CDR3 residues: CASSVDPGQGGSYTF. CDR3 coding DNA: TGTGCCAGCAGCGTAGACCCCGGACAGGGGGGGAGCTACACCTTC.

This clone occurred once. The rearrangement joins TRBV7-9 to TRBJ2-3; TRBD2 matches at 10 bases. V gave up 5 bases and J gave up 1 base; unmatched junction bases: 3. The CDR3 spans 15 residues. Germline V lookup: CDR1 SEHNR, CDR2 FQNEAQ (reference sequence). The CDR3 region is CASSPLAGGTDTQYF. The CDR3 bases are TGTGCCAGCAGCCCCCTAGCGGGAGGCACAGATACGCAGTATTTT.

The chain employs TRBV5-1 and TRBJ2-1; 13 nucleotides agree with TRBD2. Germline CDR1 is SGHRS and CDR2 is YFSETQ. The length of the CDR3 is 16 residues. V dropped 0 bases and J dropped 6; count of bases not matched to a gene: 3. In DNA form, the CDR3 reads TGCGCCAGCAGCTTGGAGGGGACTAGCGGGATCAATGAGCAGTTCTTC. Translating gives CASSLEGTSGINEQFF.